This T cell receptor (beta chain) derives from a study of T cell responses to AZD1222 COVID-19 vaccine. This CDR3 has 14 residues. V lost 8 bases and J lost 4, with 17 bases in between. Germline CDR1 is SGHTA and CDR2 is FQGNSA. Here immunoSEQ multiplex PCR was the method, and the copy in TCRdb shows in-frame clones only, minus some. The repertoire consists of about 150,000 clones, with approximately 89% occurring once and the leading ten covering about 1.8%. Study-level findings and limits: Breadth and depth of Spike-specific TCRs rose after two AZD1222 doses. Nearly half of the spike-specific TCRs reportedly recognize variant regions that carry no mutations. There were repertoire samples only from the period after the peak T cell response. The donor group comprised mostly white British people and more females; the analysis possibly underestimated clonal diversity.

About this clone itself: The antigen remains unidentified.

The TCR originated in an adult who received the AZD1222 COVID-19 vaccine. The sequences come from peripheral blood, collected 28 days after the second AZD1222 dose. The chain employs TRBV7-2 and TRBJ1-2; D possibly corresponds to TRBD1 (5 bases). The CDR3 reads CASSRGTGVYGYTF. The CDR3 DNA follows: TGTGCCAGCTCCCGGGGGACTGGGGTCTATGGCTACACCTTC.